These 3 T cell receptor beta chains were all obtained from the same sample, sequenced in a study of blood T cell repertoires in COVID-19. Profiling relied on immunoSEQ multiplex PCR, and the TCRdb table lists in-frame clones only, not all of them. This table holds roughly 500,000 clones, about nine tenths found once. Sequencing used PBMCs or T cells enriched from blood (not recorded which). Receptors were obtained from a woman aged 60 to 75 who had recovered from COVID-19.

This sequence joins TRBV28 and TRBJ1-6; tentatively, D is TRBD1 (5 bases). Germline-derived CDR1 and CDR2 are MDHEN and SYDVKM. The CDR3 is made up of 16 amino acids. Trimming took off 3 bases at V and 4 bases at J, with 13 bases between the two ends. DNA for the CDR3: TGTGCCAGCAGTTTGGAGGGGATCCCATATAATTCACCCCTCCACTTT. Encoded protein: CASSLEGIPYNSPLHF.

This chain connects TRBV19 to TRBJ1-1; a weak D match, TRBD1 (5 bases). Germline CDR1 LNHDA, CDR2 SQIVND (reference sequence). The CDR3 totals 14 residues. Trimming left V 5 bases short and J 5 bases short, with 15 bases between. CDR3 sequence reads: CASSLKGRTTEAFF. As DNA, the CDR3 is TGTGCCAGTAGTCTCAAGGGGCGGACGACTGAAGCTTTCTTT.

J is TRBJ1-5 and V is TRBV6-1, with D tentatively TRBD1 (5 bases). The CDR3 extends over 16 amino acids. The germline V gene has CDR1 MNHNS and CDR2 SASEGT. Trimming shortened V by 0 bases and J by 7 bases, and 16 bases separated the two germline ends. In nucleotides, the CDR3 is TGTGCCAGCAGTGAAGCGCTTCAGGGCATTAACCAGCCCCAGCATTTT. Its protein product is CASSEALQGINQPQHF.